This is a list of T cell receptor beta chains from one sample in a study of Graves' ophthalmopathy and Graves' hyperthyroidism. TCRdb passed the multiplex PCR reads through MiXCR, listing each CDR3 protein once. Here the sample spans 900,000 to 1,200,000 distinct CDR3 sequences, roughly 35% being singletons. Sequencing was carried out using peripheral blood or thyroid tissue (not recorded which). The receptors derive from an adult man with Graves' hyperthyroidism. Both conserved end residues are part of each CDR3. D genes are given only for firm matches. For some rows the clone size is stated as once, few or many, or as a class when expanded; others skip it.

clone_size j_call d_call v_call cdr3_aa cdr3_nt
many TRBJ1-2 . TRBV20-1 CSASSYGYTF TGCAGTGCTAGCTCATATGGCTACACCTTC
many TRBJ2-7 . TRBV20-1 CSASGDPYEQYF TGCAGTGCTAGCGGGGACCCCTACGAGCAGTACTTC
. TRBJ1-1 . TRBV7-2 CASSLPRGGGNTEAFF TGTGCCAGCAGCTTGCCTAGAGGGGGGGGAAACACTGAAGCTTTCTTT
many TRBJ2-7 . TRBV19 CASSTFPTGKEQYF TGTGCCAGTAGCACCTTCCCTACCGGGAAAGAGCAGTACTTC
. TRBJ2-6 TRBD1 TRBV7-2 CASSLDRGVTSGANVLTF TGTGCCAGCAGCTTAGACAGGGGAGTTACCTCTGGGGCCAACGTCCTGACTTTC
many TRBJ1-4 . TRBV5-1 CASSLSWTDEKLFF TGCGCCAGCAGCCTCAGCTGGACAGATGAAAAACTGTTTTTT
. TRBJ2-7 . TRBV11-2 CASSLFSVYEQYF TGTGCCAGCAGCTTATTTTCTGTTTACGAGCAGTACTTC
few TRBJ1-2 . TRBV10-3 CASGANLQGAGGYTF TGTGCCAGCGGCGCGAATTTACAGGGAGCGGGAGGCTACACCTTC
. TRBJ1-2 . TRBV20-1 CSAREGGPGYGYTF TGCAGTGCTAGAGAGGGGGGCCCGGGCTATGGCTACACCTTC
. TRBJ2-3 TRBD2 TRBV10-3 CAISSSGEQYF TGTGCCATCAGTTCTAGCGGGGAGCAGTATTTT
. TRBJ1-5 . TRBV29-1 CSVEDRGNQPQHF TGCAGCGTTGAAGATCGGGGCAATCAGCCCCAGCATTTT
. TRBJ1-5 . TRBV10-3 CASSEQSANQPQHF TGTGCCAGCAGTGAGCAGAGCGCCAATCAGCCCCAGCATTTT
. TRBJ2-2 . TRBV7-9 CASSPGTLEGAGELFF TGTGCCAGCAGCCCCGGGACCCTTGAGGGGGCCGGGGAGCTGTTTTTT
many TRBJ1-5 . TRBV6-5 CASSYLGVNQPQHF TGTGCCAGCAGTTATCTCGGGGTCAATCAGCCCCAGCATTTT
. TRBJ2-7 . TRBV7-2 CASSQEGARERYEQYF TGTGCCAGCAGCCAAGAAGGTGCAAGGGAGAGATACGAGCAGTACTTC
many TRBJ2-7 TRBD1 TRBV2 CASRGQGVFYEQYF TGTGCCAGCAGGGGACAGGGGGTTTTCTACGAGCAGTACTTC
few TRBJ1-1 . TRBV12-3/TRBV12-4 CASSPMLGTEAFF TGTGCCAGCAGTCCAATGTTAGGAACTGAAGCTTTCTTT
many TRBJ1-4 . TRBV7-2 CASRPGIVGSKLFF TGTGCCAGCCGCCCCGGGATCGTGGGGTCAAAACTGTTTTTT
few TRBJ2-2 . TRBV3-1 CASSGRGANTGELFF TGTGCCAGCAGCGGCAGGGGGGCGAACACCGGGGAGCTGTTTTTT
. TRBJ2-2 TRBD1 TRBV10-3 CAISPRQGNTGELFF TGTGCCATCAGTCCGAGACAGGGGAACACCGGGGAGCTGTTTTTT
. TRBJ2-5 . TRBV6-2/TRBV6-3 CASSRLSQGTQYF TGTGCCAGCAGTCGACTTTCTCAAGGGACCCAGTACTTC
many TRBJ2-7 . TRBV9 CASSALQGVGEQYF TGTGCCAGCAGCGCGTTACAGGGCGTGGGGGAGCAGTACTTC
. TRBJ1-5 . TRBV9 CASSKSGDSNQPQHF TGTGCCAGCAGCAAGAGCGGGGATAGCAATCAGCCCCAGCATTTT
. TRBJ1-5 . TRBV2 CAREQGRQPQHF TGTGCTAGAGAGCAGGGAAGACAGCCCCAGCATTTT
many TRBJ2-5 . TRBV9 CASSPLLEGWETQYF TGTGCCAGCAGCCCTCTCCTCGAGGGGTGGGAGACCCAGTACTTC
few TRBJ2-7 TRBD2 TRBV28 CASRTSGRASEQYF TGTGCCAGCAGGACTAGCGGGAGGGCCTCCGAGCAGTACTTC
many TRBJ1-1 TRBD1 TRBV19 CASSSTGETEAFF TGTGCCAGTAGTTCAACAGGGGAAACTGAAGCTTTCTTT
many TRBJ1-2 TRBD1 TRBV6-4 CASRRGQGDGYTF TGTGCCAGCAGGAGGGGACAGGGGGATGGCTACACCTTC
few TRBJ1-5 TRBD1 TRBV2 CASTRTGGSQPQHF TGTGCCAGCACCCGGACAGGGGGCAGTCAGCCCCAGCATTTT
many TRBJ2-5 . TRBV10-2 CASRFRLGEQETQYF TGCGCCAGCAGGTTTAGATTGGGAGAGCAAGAGACCCAGTACTTC
many TRBJ1-5 TRBD1 TRBV20-1 CSARDGQGARQPQHF TGCAGTGCTAGAGATGGACAGGGAGCACGACAGCCCCAGCATTTT
once TRBJ1-5 . TRBV3-1 CVSSRDKGGQPQHF TGTGTCAGCAGCCGTGATAAAGGAGGGCAGCCCCAGCATTTT
. TRBJ2-3 TRBD1 TRBV7-8 CASRVGQGVSWATQYF TGTGCCAGCAGAGTAGGACAGGGGGTATCTTGGGCTACGCAGTATTTT
few TRBJ1-5 . TRBV12-3/TRBV12-4 CASSLRAGAPNQPQHF TGTGCCAGCAGTTTAAGGGCAGGGGCCCCCAATCAGCCCCAGCATTTT
few TRBJ2-7 . TRBV7-9 CASSPYVVPYEQYF TGTGCCAGCAGCCCATACGTTGTGCCCTACGAGCAGTACTTC